This T cell receptor (beta chain) was sequenced in a study of blood T cells in healthy people across ages. Across the study: Template switching recovered approximately one barcoded beta molecule for every two T cells.

Findings and caveats of the study: Long-lived donors had more naive CD4+ cells and higher diversity than aged donors.

Then a second PCR, running about 6 to 12 cycles, was carried out with a sample-barcoded 5' primer and a J-beta primer mix. Tagging of each cDNA molecule was performed by a template-switch adaptor with 12 random nucleotides. MiXCR was run by TCRdb on the 5' RACE reads, yielding one entry per CDR3 protein. The sample contains fewer than 2,000,000 distinct CDR3 sequences, around 36% of which appear only once. Of note for this clonotype: What it binds is not known.

The individuals who served as donors were healthy Caucasians living in Russia, aged roughly 6 to 95. This CDR3 has 12 amino acids. From germline, CDR1 is DFQATT and CDR2 SNEGSKA (reference sequence). V shed 2 bases and J shed 3 bases, with 6 bases lying between them. The rearrangement links TRBV20-1 to TRBJ2-3; D call uncertain. The sample taken for sequencing was blood. This receptor was identified in a woman aged 25-40 years in good health. The CDR3: CSARFGTDTQYF. DNA for the CDR3: TGCAGTGCTAGATTCGGGACAGATACGCAGTATTTT.